Detailed here is one T cell receptor (beta chain). Antigen: not known. Germline V lookup: CDR1 KGHSH, CDR2 LQKENI. The CDR3 extends over 13 amino acids. V shed 0 bases and J shed 7 bases, with 6 bases lying between them. The data were taken from a study of T cells in localized non-small cell lung cancer. Study-wide results and limits: Adjacent lung tissue had a median roughly 52 of the top 100 clones found in the tumor.

Clones were sequenced by immunoSEQ multiplex PCR, and TCRdb holds only the in-frame ones, with some missing. The sample records fewer than 700 clones, roughly a quarter being singletons. The source was lung tumor tissue, collected before any cancer treatment. This chain links TRBV18 with TRBJ2-2, with unresolved D. The sequence derives from a woman aged 40 to 75 with stage III lung adenocarcinoma. The CDR3 is CASSPPHGGELFF. The CDR3 DNA reads TGTGCCAGCTCACCACCGCATGGCGGGGAGCTGTTTTTT.